This is a list of T cell receptor beta chains from one sample in a study of CD8+ T cells in alopecia areata. Assay: immunoSEQ multiplex PCR; the TCRdb copy retains only in-frame clones and omits some. The repertoire holds some 120,000 clones, with less than 50% as singletons. Sequenced material: NKG2D-low CD8+ T cells sorted from blood. The receptors were sampled from a human donor with alopecia areata. Each CDR3 is given with its conserved first and last residue. A D gene is named only where the DNA matches it firmly. Rows may omit the clone size; those that give it use once, few, many or a size class.

d_call j_call clone_size v_call cdr3_aa cdr3_nt
- TRBJ2-7 once TRBV27 CASSYNYEQYF TGTGCCAGCAGTTACAACTACGAGCAGTACTTC
- TRBJ2-5 - TRBV7-9 CASSLDAVETQYF TGTGCCAGCAGCTTAGATGCGGTGGAGACCCAGTACTTC
TRBD1 TRBJ2-1 - TRBV27 CASSSSQGYNEQFF TGTGCCAGCAGTAGCTCACAGGGGTACAATGAGCAGTTCTTC
- TRBJ2-3 - TRBV2 CASSEGPTDTQYF TGTGCCAGCAGTGAAGGGCCCACAGATACGCAGTATTTT
TRBD1 TRBJ2-7 - TRBV7-8 CASSLRTGRNEQYF TGTGCCAGCAGCCTAAGGACAGGGCGGAACGAGCAGTACTTC
TRBD2 TRBJ2-3 - TRBV6-6 CASSYRLADGTDTQYF TGTGCCAGCAGTTATAGACTAGCGGACGGCACAGATACGCAGTATTTT
TRBD1 TRBJ2-7 - TRBV5-1 CASSPPGQPEEQYF TGCGCCAGCAGCCCGCCGGGACAGCCCGAGGAGCAGTACTTC
- TRBJ2-5 - TRBV29-1 CSVEFGRQETQYF TGCAGCGTTGAATTTGGCAGGCAAGAGACCCAGTACTTC
- TRBJ2-7 few TRBV28 CASSFSQPLSYEQYF TGTGCCAGCAGTTTTTCACAGCCTCTCTCCTACGAGCAGTACTTC
- TRBJ1-5 - TRBV28 CASSPDDQPQHF TGTGCCAGCAGCCCGGATGATCAGCCCCAGCATTTT
- TRBJ2-5 - TRBV29-1 CSVRVHSAFPDQYF TGCAGCGTCCGGGTCCACAGCGCCTTTCCTGACCAGTACTTC
- TRBJ1-1 - TRBV29-1 CSGSNPEHTEAFF TGCAGCGGCTCAAATCCAGAGCACACTGAAGCTTTCTTT
TRBD1 TRBJ1-1 - TRBV7-9 CASKRQGMNTEAFF TGTGCCAGCAAAAGACAGGGAATGAACACTGAAGCTTTCTTT